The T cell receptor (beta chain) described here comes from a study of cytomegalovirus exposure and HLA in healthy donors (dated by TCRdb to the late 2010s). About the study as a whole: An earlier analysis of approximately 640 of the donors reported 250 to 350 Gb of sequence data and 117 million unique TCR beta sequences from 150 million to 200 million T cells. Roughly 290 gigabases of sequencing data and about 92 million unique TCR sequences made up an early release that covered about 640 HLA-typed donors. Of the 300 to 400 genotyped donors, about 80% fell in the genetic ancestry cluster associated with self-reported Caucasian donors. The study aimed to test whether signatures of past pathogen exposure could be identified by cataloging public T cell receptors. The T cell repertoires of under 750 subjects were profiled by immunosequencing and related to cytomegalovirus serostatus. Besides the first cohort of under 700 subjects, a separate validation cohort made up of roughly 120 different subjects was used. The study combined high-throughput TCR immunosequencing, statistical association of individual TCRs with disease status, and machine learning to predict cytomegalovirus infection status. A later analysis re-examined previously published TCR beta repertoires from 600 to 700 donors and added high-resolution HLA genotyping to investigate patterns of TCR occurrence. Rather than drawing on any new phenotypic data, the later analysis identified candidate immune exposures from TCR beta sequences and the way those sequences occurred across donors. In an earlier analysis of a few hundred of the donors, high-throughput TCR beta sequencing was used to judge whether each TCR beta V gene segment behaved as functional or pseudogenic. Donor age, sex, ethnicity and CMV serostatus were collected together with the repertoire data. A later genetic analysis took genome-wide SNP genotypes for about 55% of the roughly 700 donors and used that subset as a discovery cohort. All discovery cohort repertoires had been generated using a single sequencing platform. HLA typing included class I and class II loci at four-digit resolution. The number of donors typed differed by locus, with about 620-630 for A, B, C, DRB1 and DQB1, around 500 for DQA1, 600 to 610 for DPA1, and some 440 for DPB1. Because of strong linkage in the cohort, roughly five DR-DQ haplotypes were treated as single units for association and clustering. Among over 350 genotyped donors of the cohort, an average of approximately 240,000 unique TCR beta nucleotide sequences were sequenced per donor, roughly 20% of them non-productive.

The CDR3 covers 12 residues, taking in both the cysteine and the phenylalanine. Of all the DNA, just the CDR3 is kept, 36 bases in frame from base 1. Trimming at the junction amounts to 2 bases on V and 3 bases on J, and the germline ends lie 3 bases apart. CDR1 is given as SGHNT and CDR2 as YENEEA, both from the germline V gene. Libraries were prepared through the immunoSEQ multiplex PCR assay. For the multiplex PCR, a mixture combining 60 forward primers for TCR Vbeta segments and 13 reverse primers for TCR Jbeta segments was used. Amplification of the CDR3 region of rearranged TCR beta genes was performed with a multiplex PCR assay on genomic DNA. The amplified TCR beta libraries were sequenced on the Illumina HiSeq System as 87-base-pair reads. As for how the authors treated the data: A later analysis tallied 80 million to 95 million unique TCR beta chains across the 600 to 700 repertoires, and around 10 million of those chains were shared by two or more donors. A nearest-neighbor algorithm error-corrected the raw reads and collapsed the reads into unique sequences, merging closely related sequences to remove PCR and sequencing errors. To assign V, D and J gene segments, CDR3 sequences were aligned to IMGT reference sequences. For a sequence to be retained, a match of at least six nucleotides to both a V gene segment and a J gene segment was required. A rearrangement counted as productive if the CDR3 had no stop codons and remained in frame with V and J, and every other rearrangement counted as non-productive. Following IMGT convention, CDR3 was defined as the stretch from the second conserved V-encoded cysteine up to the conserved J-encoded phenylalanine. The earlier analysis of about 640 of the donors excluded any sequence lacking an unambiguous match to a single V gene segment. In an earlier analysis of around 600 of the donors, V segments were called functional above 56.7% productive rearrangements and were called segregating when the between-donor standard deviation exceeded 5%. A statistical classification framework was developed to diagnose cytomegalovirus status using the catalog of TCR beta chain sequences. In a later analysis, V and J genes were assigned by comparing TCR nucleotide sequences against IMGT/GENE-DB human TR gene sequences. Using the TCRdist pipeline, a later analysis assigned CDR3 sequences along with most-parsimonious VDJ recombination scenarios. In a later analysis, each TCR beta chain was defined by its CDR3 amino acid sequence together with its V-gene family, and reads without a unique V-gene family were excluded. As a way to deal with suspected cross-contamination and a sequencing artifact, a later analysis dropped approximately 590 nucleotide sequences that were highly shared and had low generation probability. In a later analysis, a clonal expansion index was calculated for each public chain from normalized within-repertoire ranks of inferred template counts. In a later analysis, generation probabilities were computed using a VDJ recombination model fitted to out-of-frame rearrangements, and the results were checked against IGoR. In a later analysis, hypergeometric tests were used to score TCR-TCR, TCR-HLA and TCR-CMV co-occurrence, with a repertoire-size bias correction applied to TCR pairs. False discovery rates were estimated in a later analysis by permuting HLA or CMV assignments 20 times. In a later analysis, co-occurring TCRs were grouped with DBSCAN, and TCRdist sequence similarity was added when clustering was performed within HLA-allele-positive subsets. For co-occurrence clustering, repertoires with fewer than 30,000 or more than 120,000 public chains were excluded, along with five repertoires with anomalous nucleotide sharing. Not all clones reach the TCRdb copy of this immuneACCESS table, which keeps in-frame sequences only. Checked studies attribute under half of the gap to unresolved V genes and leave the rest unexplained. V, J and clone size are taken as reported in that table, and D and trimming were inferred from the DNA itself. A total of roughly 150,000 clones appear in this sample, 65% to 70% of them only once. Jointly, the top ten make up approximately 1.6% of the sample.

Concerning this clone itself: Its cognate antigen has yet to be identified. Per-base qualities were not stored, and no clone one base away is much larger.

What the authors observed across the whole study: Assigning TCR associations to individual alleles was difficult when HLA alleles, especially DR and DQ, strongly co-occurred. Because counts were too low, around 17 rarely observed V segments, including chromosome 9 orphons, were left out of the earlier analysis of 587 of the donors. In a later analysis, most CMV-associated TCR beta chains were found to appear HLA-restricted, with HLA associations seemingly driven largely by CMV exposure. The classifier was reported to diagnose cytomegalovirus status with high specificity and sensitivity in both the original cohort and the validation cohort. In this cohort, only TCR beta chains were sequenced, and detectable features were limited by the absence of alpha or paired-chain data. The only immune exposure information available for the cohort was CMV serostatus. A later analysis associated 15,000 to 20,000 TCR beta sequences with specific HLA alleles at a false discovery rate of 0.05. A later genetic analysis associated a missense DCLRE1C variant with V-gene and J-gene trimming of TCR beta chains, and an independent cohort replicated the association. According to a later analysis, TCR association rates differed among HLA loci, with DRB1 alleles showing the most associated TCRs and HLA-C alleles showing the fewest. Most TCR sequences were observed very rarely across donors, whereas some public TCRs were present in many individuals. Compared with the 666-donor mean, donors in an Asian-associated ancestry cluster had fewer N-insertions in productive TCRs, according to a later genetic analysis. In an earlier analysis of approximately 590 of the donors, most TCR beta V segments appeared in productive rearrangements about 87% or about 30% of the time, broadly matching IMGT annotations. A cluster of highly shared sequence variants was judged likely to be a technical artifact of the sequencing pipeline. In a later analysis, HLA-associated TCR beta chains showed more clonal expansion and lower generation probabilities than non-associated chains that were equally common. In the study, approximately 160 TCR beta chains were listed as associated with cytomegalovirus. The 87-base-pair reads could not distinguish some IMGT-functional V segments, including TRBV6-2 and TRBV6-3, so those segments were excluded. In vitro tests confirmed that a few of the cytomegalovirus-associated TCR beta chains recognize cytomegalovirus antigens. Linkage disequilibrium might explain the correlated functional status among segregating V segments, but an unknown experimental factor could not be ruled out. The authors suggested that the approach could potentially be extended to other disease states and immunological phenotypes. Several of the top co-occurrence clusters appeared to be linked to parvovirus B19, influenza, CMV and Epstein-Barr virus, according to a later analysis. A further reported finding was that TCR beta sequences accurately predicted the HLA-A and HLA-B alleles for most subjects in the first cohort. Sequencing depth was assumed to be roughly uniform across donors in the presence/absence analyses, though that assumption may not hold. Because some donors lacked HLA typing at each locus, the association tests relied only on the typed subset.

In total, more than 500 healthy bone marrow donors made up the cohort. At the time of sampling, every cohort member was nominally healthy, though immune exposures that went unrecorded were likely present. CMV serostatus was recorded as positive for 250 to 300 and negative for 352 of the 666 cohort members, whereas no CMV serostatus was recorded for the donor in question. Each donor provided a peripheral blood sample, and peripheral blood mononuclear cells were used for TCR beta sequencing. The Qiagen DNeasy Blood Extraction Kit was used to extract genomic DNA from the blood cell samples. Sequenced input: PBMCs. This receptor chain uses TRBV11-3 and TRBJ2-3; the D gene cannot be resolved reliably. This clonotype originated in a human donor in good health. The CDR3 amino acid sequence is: CASSLQTDTQYF. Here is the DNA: TGTGCCAGCAGCTTACAGACAGATACGCAGTATTTT.